Listed below are T cell receptor beta chains from one sample, sequenced in a study of shared clonotypes between healthy human individuals. Clones were read by immunoSEQ multiplex PCR, and TCRdb kept only the in-frame ones, dropping some. The sample contains roughly 2,000,000 clones, roughly 93% of which appear only once. Sequences were obtained from naive CD8+ T cells from PBMCs. The receptors here all came from a man aged 18 to 35 in good health. Some clones in this sample may be carry-over from other donors' samples. Both conserved end residues are part of each CDR3. A D gene is named only where the DNA matches it firmly. Size is omitted from some rows. Given values are once, few, many or a class for expanded clones.

few TRBJ1-3 NA TRBV5-8 TGTGCCATCTGGAACTCTGGAAACACCATATATTTT CAIWNSGNTIYF
NA TRBJ2-3 NA TRBV27 TGTGCCAGCAGTTTACGGCAGGACCACACAGATACGCAGTATTTT CASSLRQDHTDTQYF
few TRBJ1-3 NA TRBV2 TGTGCCAGCAGTGAAGGGAGCTCTGGAAACACCATATATTTT CASSEGSSGNTIYF
NA TRBJ2-5 TRBD2 TRBV7-3 TGTGCCAGCAGCTTAGTCGGCGGGAGGGAGACCCAGTACTTC CASSLVGGRETQYF
NA TRBJ2-2 NA TRBV9 TGTGCCAGCAGCGTAGGCGGGGCAACCGGGGAGCTGTTTTTT CASSVGGATGELFF
NA TRBJ2-5 TRBD1 TRBV5-5 TGTGCCAGCAGCTTGGAAGACAGGGCCTGGAGAGAGACCCAGTACTTC CASSLEDRAWRETQYF
NA TRBJ1-2 NA TRBV12-2 TGTGCAAGTCGCCCCGGGCCCAATATCTCTCACTATGGCTACACCTTC CASRPGPNISHYGYTF
once TRBJ2-7 TRBD2 TRBV29-1 TGCAGCGCTGAAGAAATAGCGGGAGGAGACTACGAGCAGTACTTC CSAEEIAGGDYEQYF
NA TRBJ1-4 TRBD1 TRBV19 TGTGCCAGTAGCCCACAGGGGATTAATGAAAAACTGTTTTTT CASSPQGINEKLFF
few TRBJ1-5 NA TRBV4-2 TGTGCCAGCAGCCAGGGTAGAGGGGATCAGCCCCAGCATTTT CASSQGRGDQPQHF
NA TRBJ2-3 NA TRBV11-2 TGTGCCAGCAGCTACCGACGACCTAGCACAGATACGCAGTATTTT CASSYRRPSTDTQYF
NA TRBJ2-1 NA TRBV6-5 TGTGCCAGCAGACCCGGACCGGACTCCTACAATGAGCAGTTCTTC CASRPGPDSYNEQFF
NA TRBJ2-7 NA TRBV5-5 TGTGCCAGCAGCTGGACAGACCGGAATCCGTACGAGCAGTACTTC CASSWTDRNPYEQYF
NA TRBJ2-1 NA TRBV7-6 TGTGCCAGCAGCTTACTAGCGTATGATGAGCAGTTCTTC CASSLLAYDEQFF
NA TRBJ1-1 NA TRBV7-3 TGTGCCAGCAGCTTAAACCCAGGGAACACTGAAGCTTTCTTT CASSLNPGNTEAFF
NA TRBJ2-1 TRBD2 TRBV7-8 TGTGCCAGCAGCCCCCTTAGCGGGTTTTCCTACAATGAGCAGTTCTTC CASSPLSGFSYNEQFF
NA TRBJ2-7 TRBD2 TRBV7-3 TGTGCCAGCAGCCCCCGCCCAGCGGGAGTGGGCGAGCAGTACTTC CASSPRPAGVGEQYF
NA TRBJ1-5 NA TRBV27 TGTGCCAGCAGTTTGGCCCCGGGGTCGCCCCAGCATTTT CASSLAPGSPQHF
NA TRBJ1-2 NA TRBV4-1 TGCGCCAGCAGCCAAGATTACGGCGGTACCTTTAATGGCTACACCTTC CASSQDYGGTFNGYTF
NA TRBJ1-1 NA TRBV2 TGTGCCAGCAGTGAAGTGATGACGACTGAAGCTTTCTTT CASSEVMTTEAFF
NA TRBJ2-1 TRBD2 TRBV29-1 TGCAGCGTTGAAGGGCGGGGGGCCTACAATGAGCAGTTCTTC CSVEGRGAYNEQFF
NA TRBJ1-3 TRBD1 TRBV6-1 TGTGCCAGCAGTGCACTACCGACAGGGTTGGAAAACACCATATATTTT CASSALPTGLENTIYF
once TRBJ2-1 TRBD2 TRBV2 TGTGCCAGCACGGGAACCCCGGGAGGGAATGAGCAGTTCTTC CASTGTPGGNEQFF
few TRBJ1-5 TRBD1 TRBV28 TGTGCCAGCAGTTCCGGACAGGGGATTCAGCCCCAGCATTTT CASSSGQGIQPQHF
NA TRBJ2-1 TRBD2 TRBV27 TGTGCCAGCAGTAGTAGCGGGAATCGGCTCCACGAGCAGTTCTTC CASSSSGNRLHEQFF
NA TRBJ2-7 NA TRBV4-1 TGCGCCAGCAGCCAACATATCCCCCGGGTAAGGGTCTACGAGCAGTACTTC CASSQHIPRVRVYEQYF
NA TRBJ1-2 TRBD1 TRBV7-9 TGTGCCAGCAGCCCCCCCGGGGGGACAGGGTACTATGGCTACACCTTC CASSPPGGTGYYGYTF
NA TRBJ2-3 NA TRBV7-9 TGTGCCAGCAGCTTCGGACCTAATACGCAGTATTTT CASSFGPNTQYF
NA TRBJ1-2 NA TRBV7-9 TGTGCCAGCAGCCCAGGAGGGGATGGCTACACCTTC CASSPGGDGYTF
NA TRBJ1-2 TRBD1 TRBV2 TGTGCCAGCAGTGGAAGGACAGGGGTGGTCTATGGCTACACCTTC CASSGRTGVVYGYTF
NA TRBJ2-3 TRBD2 TRBV5-4 TGTGCCAGCAGCCATACAAAACTTAGCGGGTTGAGCACAGATACGCAGTATTTT CASSHTKLSGLSTDTQYF
NA TRBJ1-2 NA TRBV7-9 TGTGCCAGCAGCTTAGGGGTGGTTGGTCTCTATGGCTACACCTTC CASSLGVVGLYGYTF
NA TRBJ1-2 TRBD1 TRBV13 TGTGCCAGCACCGGACAGGGATCCTATGGCTACACCTTC CASTGQGSYGYTF
NA TRBJ1-2 NA TRBV9 TGTGCCAGCGGGGGTTTAGATGGCTACACCTTC CASGGLDGYTF
NA TRBJ2-7 TRBD1 TRBV27 TGTGCCAGCAGTTTTGACAGGGCCTACGAGCAGTACTTC CASSFDRAYEQYF
NA TRBJ2-2 NA TRBV29-1 TGCAGCGTTGCTGGGACCGATGATGGTACCGGGGAGCTGTTTTTT CSVAGTDDGTGELFF
NA TRBJ2-7 NA TRBV4-3 TGCGCCAGCAGCCAAGATTGGTCGAACTACGAGCAGTACTTC CASSQDWSNYEQYF
once TRBJ2-1 NA TRBV29-1 TGCAGCGTTGAAGTGGGCTACAATGAGCAGTTCTTC CSVEVGYNEQFF
NA TRBJ1-3 TRBD1 TRBV4-1 TGCGCCAGCAGCCAATCGGGACAGGGAGCTGGAAACACCATATATTTT CASSQSGQGAGNTIYF
NA TRBJ2-1 NA TRBV11-3 TGTGCCAGCAGCTTATACGTGGCAGGGGCCCACAATGAGCAGTTCTTC CASSLYVAGAHNEQFF
NA TRBJ1-1 NA TRBV27 TGTGCCAGCAGTTTATCGGCCGCGATGAACACTGAAGCTTTCTTT CASSLSAAMNTEAFF
once TRBJ2-7 TRBD1 TRBV2 TGTGCCAGCAGTGACAGGGACAGCACCTACGAGCAGTACTTC CASSDRDSTYEQYF
NA TRBJ1-2 TRBD1 TRBV5-6 TGTGCCAGCAGGTCCGGGACAGGGGGCGTCGATGGCTACACCTTC CASRSGTGGVDGYTF